This TCR beta chain originates from a study of Ad26.COV2.S vaccination and SARS-CoV-2 variants. Germline CDR1 reads SGHNT; CDR2 reads YYREEE (reference sequence). The CDR3 has 13 amino acids. Deletions cut 4 bases from V and 10 bases from J, with 15 bases between. The treatment here: about 20 received Ad26.COV2.S at low or high dose, single or two shots; about five received placebo; per-sample allocation not given. Each sample was drawn 63 days after the first injection (of vaccine or placebo). Sequencing used immunoSEQ multiplex PCR; TCRdb keeps in-frame clones, though not all of them. The table has hundreds of thousands of clones, roughly 84% seen once; the top ten hold about 3.4%.

This TCR derives from a person between 18 and 59 years old who received the Ad26.COV2.S COVID-19 vaccine or a placebo. Here the sequenced sample was peripheral blood, taken in a trial of Ad26.COV2.S vaccine versus placebo. The rearrangement uses TRBV5-4 and TRBJ2-1; D might be TRBD2 (6 bases). In nucleotides, the CDR3 is TGTGCCAGCAGCGAGGAGGGCTTACACGAGCAGTTCTTC. Its translation: CASSEEGLHEQFF.